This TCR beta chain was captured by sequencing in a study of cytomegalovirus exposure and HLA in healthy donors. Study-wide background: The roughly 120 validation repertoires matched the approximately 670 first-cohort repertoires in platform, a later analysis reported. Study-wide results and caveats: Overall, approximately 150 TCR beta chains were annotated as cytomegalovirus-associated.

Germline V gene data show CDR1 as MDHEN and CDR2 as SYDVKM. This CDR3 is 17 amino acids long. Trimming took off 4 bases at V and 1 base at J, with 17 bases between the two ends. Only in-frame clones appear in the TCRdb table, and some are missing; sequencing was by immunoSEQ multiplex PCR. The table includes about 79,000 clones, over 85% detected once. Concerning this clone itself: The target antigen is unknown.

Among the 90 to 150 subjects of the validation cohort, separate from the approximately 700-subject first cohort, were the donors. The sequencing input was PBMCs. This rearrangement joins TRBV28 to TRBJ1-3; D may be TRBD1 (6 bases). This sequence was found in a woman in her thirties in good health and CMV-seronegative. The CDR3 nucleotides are TGTGCCAGCAGTTATCGAGGGGGAGATCTGTCTGGAAACACCATATATTTT. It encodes CASSYRGGDLSGNTIYF.